The TCR beta chain described here comes from a study of regulatory T cells. Findings of the study overall: Patient repertoires had restricted TRB V-J pairs and skewed V and J usage, most in Tregs. Patient CD8+ T cells trended nonsignificantly toward lower Shannon entropy than control CD8+ cells.

This clone was detected a few times. The antigen remains unidentified. V trimming: 2 bases; J trimming: 7 bases; junction bases outside the gene matches: 2. In germline, CDR1 is LGHNT, CDR2 FRNRAP. The CDR3 covers 12 residues. Autoimmunity was present in every CD3G-deficient patient, worse in two. At testing, patients were 2 to 39 years old, with reduced naive and increased memory T-cell proportions. The PCR used 52 TRBV and 13 TRBJ primers. Sequenced by immunoSEQ multiplex PCR; TCRdb stores in-frame clones only, minus some. The sample lists 15,000 or so clones, approximately 92% occurring once. Sequenced: CD8+ T cells sorted from blood. This sequence originates from a person between 18 and 35 years old with CD3G deficiency. The V and J genes are TRBV12-5 and TRBJ2-7, with 7 bases aligning to TRBD1. CDR3 loop: CASGLRGREQYF. In DNA form, the CDR3 reads TGTGCTAGTGGTTTGAGGGGGCGGGAGCAGTACTTC.